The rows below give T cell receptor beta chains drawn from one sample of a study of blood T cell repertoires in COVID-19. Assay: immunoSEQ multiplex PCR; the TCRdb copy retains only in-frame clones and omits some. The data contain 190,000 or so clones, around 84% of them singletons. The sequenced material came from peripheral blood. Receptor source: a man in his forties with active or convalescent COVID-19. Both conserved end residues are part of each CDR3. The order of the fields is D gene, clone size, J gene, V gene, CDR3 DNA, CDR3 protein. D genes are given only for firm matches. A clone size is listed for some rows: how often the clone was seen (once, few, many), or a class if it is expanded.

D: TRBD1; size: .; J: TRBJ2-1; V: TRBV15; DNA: TGTGCCACGAACACGGAGGACAGGGGATACAATGAGCAGTTCTTC; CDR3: CATNTEDRGYNEQFF
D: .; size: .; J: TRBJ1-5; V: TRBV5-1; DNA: TGCGCCAGCAGGCGGGGGGCGGAGTACAATCAGCCCCAGCATTTT; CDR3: CASRRGAEYNQPQHF
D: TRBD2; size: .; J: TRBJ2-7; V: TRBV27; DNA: TGTGCCAGCAGTTCCTCCCTAGCGGGGCGCTCCTACGAGCAGTACTTC; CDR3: CASSSSLAGRSYEQYF
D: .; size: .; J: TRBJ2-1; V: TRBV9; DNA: TGTGCCAGCAGCGTATCTGGAATGGGCAGCAATGAGCAGTTCTTC; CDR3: CASSVSGMGSNEQFF
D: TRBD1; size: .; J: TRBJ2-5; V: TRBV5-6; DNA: TGTGCCAGCAGCTTTGACAGGGAAGAGACCCAGTACTTC; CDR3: CASSFDREETQYF
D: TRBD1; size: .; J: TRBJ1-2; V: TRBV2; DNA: TGTGCCAGCAATCTTCGCCCCACAGGGGAAAATGGCTACACCTTC; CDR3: CASNLRPTGENGYTF
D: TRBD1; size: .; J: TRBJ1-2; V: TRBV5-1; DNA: TGCGCCAGCAGCGTGGGAGGGACAGAAATTTATGGCTACACCTTC; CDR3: CASSVGGTEIYGYTF
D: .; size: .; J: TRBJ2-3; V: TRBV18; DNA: TGTGCCAGCTCACCACCCCCCAAGGGGCACACAGATACGCAGTATTTT; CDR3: CASSPPPKGHTDTQYF
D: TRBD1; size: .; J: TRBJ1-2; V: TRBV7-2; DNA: TGTGCCAGCAGCTTGACAGGGTCCGATGGCTACACCTTC; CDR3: CASSLTGSDGYTF
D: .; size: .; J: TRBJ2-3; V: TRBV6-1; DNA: TGTGCCAGCAGTGATAACTCCGATACGCAGTATTTT; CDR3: CASSDNSDTQYF
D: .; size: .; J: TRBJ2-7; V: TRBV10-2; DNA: TGCGCCACTAGGACCGGAGGTAACGAGCAGTACTTC; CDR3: CATRTGGNEQYF
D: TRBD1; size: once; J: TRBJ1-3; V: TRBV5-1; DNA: TGCGCCAGCAGCTCGGGGACAGCTGGAAACACCATATATTTT; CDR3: CASSSGTAGNTIYF
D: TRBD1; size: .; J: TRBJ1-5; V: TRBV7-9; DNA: TGTGCCAGCAGCCGGACAGGGCAGCCCCAGCATTTT; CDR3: CASSRTGQPQHF
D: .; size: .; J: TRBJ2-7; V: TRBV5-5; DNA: TGTGCCAGCAGCCCGTTTAGCTACGAGCAGTACTTC; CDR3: CASSPFSYEQYF
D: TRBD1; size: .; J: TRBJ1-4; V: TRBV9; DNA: TGTGCCAGCAGCGTCCTTGGACAGGGAGGAGAAAAACTGTTTTTT; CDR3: CASSVLGQGGEKLFF
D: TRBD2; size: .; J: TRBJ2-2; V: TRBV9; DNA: TGTGCCAGCAGCGTGTCAAGCGGGGCTAACACCGGGGAGCTGTTTTTT; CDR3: CASSVSSGANTGELFF
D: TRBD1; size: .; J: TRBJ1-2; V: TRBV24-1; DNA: TGTGCCACCAGGGAACAGGGGTGGGAACTTTATGGCTACACCTTC; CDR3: CATREQGWELYGYTF
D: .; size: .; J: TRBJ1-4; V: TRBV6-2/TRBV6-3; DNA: TGTGCCAGCACCCCCCGCAGGGGAACTACGACTAATGAAAAACTGTTTTTT; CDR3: CASTPRRGTTTNEKLFF
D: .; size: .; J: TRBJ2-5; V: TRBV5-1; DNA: TGCGCCAGCAGCTTTTTCGCCGGGGGCCAAGAGACCCAGTACTTC; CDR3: CASSFFAGGQETQYF
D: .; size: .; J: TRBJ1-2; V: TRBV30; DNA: TGTGCCTGGAGTGTACCGAATGAAGATGGGAGACGAATAGCTAACTATGGCTACACCTTC; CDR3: CAWSVPNEDGRRIANYGYTF
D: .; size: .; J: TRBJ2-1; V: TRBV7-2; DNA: TGTGCCAGCAGCTTAGTATCTCTAGCGAGCCACAATGAGCAGTTCTTC; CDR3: CASSLVSLASHNEQFF
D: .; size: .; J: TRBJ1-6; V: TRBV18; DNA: TGTGCCAGCTCACCAACAGAGGACGGGGGGAGTTCACCCCTCCACTTT; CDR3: CASSPTEDGGSSPLHF
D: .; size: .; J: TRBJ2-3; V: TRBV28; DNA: TGTGCCAGCAGTCCCCCCTCCCCAGATACGCAGTATTTT; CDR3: CASSPPSPDTQYF
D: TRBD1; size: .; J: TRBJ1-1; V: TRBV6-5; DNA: TGTGCCAGCATCCCCGGGACAGGGAACACTGAAGCTTTCTTT; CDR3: CASIPGTGNTEAFF
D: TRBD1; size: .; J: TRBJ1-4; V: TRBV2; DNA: TGTGCCAGCAGCGGACAGGGGGCTGAAAAACTGTTTTTT; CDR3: CASSGQGAEKLFF
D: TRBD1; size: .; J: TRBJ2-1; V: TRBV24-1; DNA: TGTGCCACCGGGACAGGGGACTCCTACAATGAGCAGTTCTTC; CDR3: CATGTGDSYNEQFF
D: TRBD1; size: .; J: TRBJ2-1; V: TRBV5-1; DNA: TGCGCCAGCAGCTTGGGGACCCAGGGGGCGTTCTACAATGAGCAGTTCTTC; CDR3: CASSLGTQGAFYNEQFF
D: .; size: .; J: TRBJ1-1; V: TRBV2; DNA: TGTGCCAGCAGTGTACGGGGAGTGGGTAAAGCTTTCTTT; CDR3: CASSVRGVGKAFF
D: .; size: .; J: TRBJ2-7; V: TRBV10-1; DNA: TGCGCCAGCAGTGAGACCTCTTCGACTGCTAGCTCCTACGAGCAGTACTTC; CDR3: CASSETSSTASSYEQYF
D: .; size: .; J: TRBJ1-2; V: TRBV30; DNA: TGTGCCTGGAGTGTAAGGGGGTACGGCTACACCTTC; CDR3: CAWSVRGYGYTF
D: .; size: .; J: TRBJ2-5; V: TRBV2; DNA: TGTGCCAGCAGGGCGGTCCAGATGTACCAAGAGACCCAGTACTTC; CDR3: CASRAVQMYQETQYF
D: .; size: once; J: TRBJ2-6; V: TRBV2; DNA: TGTGCCAGCAGTCGAGCGGGACAACCCAGTAATAAATCTGGGGCCAACGTCCTGACTTTC; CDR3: CASSRAGQPSNKSGANVLTF
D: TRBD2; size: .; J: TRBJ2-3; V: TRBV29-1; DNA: TGCAGCGTTGGACTAGCGGGGGCCCTTAGCACAGATACGCAGTATTTT; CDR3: CSVGLAGALSTDTQYF
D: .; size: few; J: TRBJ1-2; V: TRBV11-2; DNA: TGTGCCAGCAGCTTCTGGGAGGATAATGGCTACACCTTC; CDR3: CASSFWEDNGYTF
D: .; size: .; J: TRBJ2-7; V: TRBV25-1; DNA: TGTGCCAGCAGTCCGTCCGGGCAGGGGAGGGACGAGCAGTACTTC; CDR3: CASSPSGQGRDEQYF